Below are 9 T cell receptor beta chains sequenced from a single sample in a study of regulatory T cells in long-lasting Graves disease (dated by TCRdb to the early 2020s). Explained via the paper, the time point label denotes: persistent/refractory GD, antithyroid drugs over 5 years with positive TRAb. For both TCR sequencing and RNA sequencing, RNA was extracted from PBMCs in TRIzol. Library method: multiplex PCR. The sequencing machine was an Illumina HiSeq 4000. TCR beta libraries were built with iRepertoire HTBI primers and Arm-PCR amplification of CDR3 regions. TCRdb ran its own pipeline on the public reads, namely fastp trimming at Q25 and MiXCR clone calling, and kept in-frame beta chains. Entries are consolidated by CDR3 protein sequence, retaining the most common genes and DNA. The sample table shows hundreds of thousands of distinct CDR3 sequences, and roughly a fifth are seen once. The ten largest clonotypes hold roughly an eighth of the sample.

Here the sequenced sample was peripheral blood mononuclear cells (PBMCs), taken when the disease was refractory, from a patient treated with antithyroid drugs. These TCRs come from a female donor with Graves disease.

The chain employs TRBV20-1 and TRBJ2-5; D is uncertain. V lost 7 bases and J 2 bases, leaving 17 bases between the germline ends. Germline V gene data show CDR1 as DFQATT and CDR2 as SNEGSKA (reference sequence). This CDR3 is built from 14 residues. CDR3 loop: CSGMGDIRQETQYF. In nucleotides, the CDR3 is TGCAGTGGAATGGGTGATATTAGGCAAGAGACCCAGTACTTC.

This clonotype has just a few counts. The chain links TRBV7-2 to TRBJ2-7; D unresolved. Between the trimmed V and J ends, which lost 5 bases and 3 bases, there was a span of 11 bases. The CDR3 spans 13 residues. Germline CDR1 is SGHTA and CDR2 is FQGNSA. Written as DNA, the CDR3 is TGTGCCAGCAGCCCTACTATACACTACGAGCAGTACTTC. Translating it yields CASSPTIHYEQYF.

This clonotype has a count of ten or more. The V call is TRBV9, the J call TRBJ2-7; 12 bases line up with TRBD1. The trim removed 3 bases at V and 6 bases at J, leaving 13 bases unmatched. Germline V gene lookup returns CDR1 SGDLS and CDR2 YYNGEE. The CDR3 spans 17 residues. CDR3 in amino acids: CASSATGTGGAKGEQYF. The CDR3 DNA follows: TGTGCCAGCAGCGCCACCGGGACAGGGGGCGCGAAGGGCGAGCAGTACTTC.

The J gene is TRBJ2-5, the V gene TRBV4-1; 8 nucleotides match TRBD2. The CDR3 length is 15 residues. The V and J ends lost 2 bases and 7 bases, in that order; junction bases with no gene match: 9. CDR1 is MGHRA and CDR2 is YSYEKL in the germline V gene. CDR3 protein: CASSQPEEREWTQYF. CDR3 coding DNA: TGCGCCAGCAGCCAACCGGAGGAGCGGGAGTGGACCCAGTACTTC.

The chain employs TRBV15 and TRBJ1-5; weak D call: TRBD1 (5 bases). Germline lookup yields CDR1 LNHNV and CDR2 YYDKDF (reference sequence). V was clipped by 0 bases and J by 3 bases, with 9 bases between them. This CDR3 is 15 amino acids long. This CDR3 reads CATSRDKGTNQPQHF. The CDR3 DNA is TGTGCCACCAGCAGAGATAAGGGGACCAATCAGCCCCAGCATTTT.

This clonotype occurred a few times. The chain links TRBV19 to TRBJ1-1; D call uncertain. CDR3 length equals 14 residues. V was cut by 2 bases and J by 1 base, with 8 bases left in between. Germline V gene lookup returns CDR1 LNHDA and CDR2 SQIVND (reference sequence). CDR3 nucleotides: TGTGCCAGTAGTATATGGGCGGGGAACACTGAAGCTTTCTTT. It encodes CASSIWAGNTEAFF.

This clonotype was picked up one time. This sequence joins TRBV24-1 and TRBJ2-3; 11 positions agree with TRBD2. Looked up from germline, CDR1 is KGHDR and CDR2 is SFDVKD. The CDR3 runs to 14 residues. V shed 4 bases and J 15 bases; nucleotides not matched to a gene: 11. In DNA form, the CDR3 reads TGTGCCACCAGTGACCCTAGCGGGAGGAATACGCTTTATTTT. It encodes CATSDPSGRNTLYF.

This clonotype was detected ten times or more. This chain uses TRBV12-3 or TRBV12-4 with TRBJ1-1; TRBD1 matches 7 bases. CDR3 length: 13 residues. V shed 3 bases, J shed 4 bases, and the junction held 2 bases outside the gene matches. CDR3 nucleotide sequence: TGTGCCAGCAGTTTCAGACAGGGCACTGAAGCTTTCTTT. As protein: CASSFRQGTEAFF.

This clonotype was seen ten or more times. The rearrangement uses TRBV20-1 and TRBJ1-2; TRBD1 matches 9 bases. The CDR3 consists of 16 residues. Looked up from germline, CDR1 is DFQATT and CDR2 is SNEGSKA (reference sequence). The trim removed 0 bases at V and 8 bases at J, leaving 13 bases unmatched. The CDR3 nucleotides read TGCAGTGCTAGAGATAAGGGGGACAGGGCAAAAGTCGGCTACACCTTC. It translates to CSARDKGDRAKVGYTF.